The clone carrying this TCR beta chain turned up a few times. Its antigen remains unknown. This entry belongs to a study of cytomegalovirus exposure and HLA in healthy donors. Study-level points and caveats: The HLA-A and HLA-B alleles of most subjects were reportedly predicted accurately from TCR beta sequences.

Amplification used 60 Vbeta primers and 13 Jbeta primers. Profiling relied on immunoSEQ multiplex PCR, and the TCRdb table lists in-frame clones only, not all of them. The data show 150,000 or so clones, with around 78% seen just once and around 2.9% held by the top ten. Between the trimmed V and J ends, which lost 4 bases and 7 bases, there was a span of 17 bases. The CDR3 runs 15 residues. Germline V gene data show CDR1 as MGHRA and CDR2 as YSYEKL. The chain links TRBV4-1 to TRBJ2-1, with D maybe TRBD1 (5 bases). This sequence was found in a man in his forties in good health and CMV-seropositive. The source material was PBMCs. The CDR3 here is CASSPDRLIPNEQFF. Here the CDR3 DNA reads TGCGCCAGCAGCCCAGACAGATTAATTCCGAATGAGCAGTTCTTC.